Below, 18 T cell receptor beta chains from the same sample are listed, as sequenced in a study of control samples from healthy donors and cancer patients. This table comes from immunoSEQ multiplex PCR, and its TCRdb copy is limited to in-frame clones, with some not included. This sample has 50,000 to 65,000 clones, with about nine tenths found just once. The specimen was PBMCs. The receptors shown here come from a woman in her 50s with colorectal cancer.

This clone was picked up one time. The CDR3 protein is CASSKERGGTTSTDTQYF. For the CDR3, the DNA is TGTGCCAGCAGCAAAGAGCGGGGGGGGACAACTAGCACAGATACGCAGTATTTT. This chain joins TRBV7-2 and TRBJ2-3; TRBD2 matches 10 bases. The V gene end was trimmed by 5 bases and the J gene end by 0 bases; junction bases not matched to a gene: 11. The CDR3 has 18 amino acids. Per the germline V gene, CDR1 is SGHTA and CDR2 is FQGNSA.

This clone was recorded once. The gene calls are TRBV30 and TRBJ1-1; D possibly corresponds to TRBD1 (6 bases). From germline, CDR1 is GTSNPN and CDR2 SVGIG (reference sequence). Trimming took off 3 bases at V and 6 bases at J, with 14 bases between the two ends. This CDR3 comprises 13 residues. CDR3 amino acids: CAWRGTGFAEAFF. As DNA, the CDR3 is TGTGCCTGGAGGGGCACAGGGTTTGCTGAAGCTTTCTTT.

This clone showed up just a few times. This chain connects TRBV5-1 to TRBJ2-7, with a weak D call TRBD2 (5 bases). The CDR3 has 15 residues. The germline V and J ends were trimmed by 1 base and 2 bases, with 13 bases remaining between them. In germline, CDR1 is SGHRS, CDR2 YFSETQ. As DNA, the CDR3 is TGCGCCAGCAGCTTGCAAGGACTGTCGACCTACGAGCAGTACTTC. Translation: CASSLQGLSTYEQYF.

The chain recombines TRBV3-1 (or the pseudogene TRBV3-2) with TRBJ2-3; D unresolved. The germline V gene has CDR1 LGHDT and CDR2 YNNKEL (reference sequence). The CDR3 has 11 residues. V gave up 5 bases and J gave up 7 bases, with 7 bases separating them. The CDR3 here is CASSESNTQYF. CDR3 sequence (DNA): TGTGCCAGCAGCGAATCCAATACGCAGTATTTT.

The V and J genes are TRBV19 and TRBJ1-4, with D unresolved. The CDR3 has 14 amino acids. V lost 8 bases to trimming and J lost 0 bases, with 10 bases between them. The germline V gene encodes CDR1 LNHDA and CDR2 SQIVND (reference sequence). CDR3 region: CASFGDATNEKLFF. The CDR3 bases are TGTGCCAGTTTTGGGGATGCAACTAATGAAAAACTGTTTTTT.

The rearrangement links TRBV7-3 to TRBJ2-1; 11 nucleotides align to TRBD2. CDR1 is SGHTA and CDR2 is FQGTGA in the germline V gene. CDR3 length: 16 amino acids. The V gene end was trimmed by 6 bases and the J gene end by 5 bases; junction bases not matched to a gene: 9. DNA of the CDR3: TGTGCCAGCAGTCCTTCAATAGCGGGAGGGAACAATGAGCAGTTCTTC. This translates into CASSPSIAGGNNEQFF.

The V gene is TRBV7-2, the J gene TRBJ2-1; 7 bases are shared with TRBD1. V was clipped by 4 bases and J by 9 bases; unmatched bases: 9. The germline CDR1 and CDR2 sequences are SGHTA and FQGNSA. This CDR3 has 14 residues. As DNA, the CDR3 is TGTGCCAGCAGCTGTCAGGGGGTGATTTGTGAGCAGTTCTTC. Translated, it gives CASSCQGVICEQFF.

The rearrangement joins TRBV5-6 to TRBJ1-2; 7 nucleotides line up with TRBD1. The V gene's germline CDR1 is SGHDT and CDR2 YYEEEE. The CDR3 is 14 amino acids. V dropped 2 bases and J dropped 7; count of bases not matched to a gene: 8. The CDR3 sequence is CASSFERTGSGYTF. The CDR3 DNA reads as TGTGCCAGCAGCTTTGAAAGGACAGGATCTGGCTACACCTTC.

This chain joins TRBV24-1 and TRBJ1-2; no clear D. From germline, CDR1 is KGHDR and CDR2 SFDVKD. Trimming stripped 4 bases from V and 0 bases from J, with 8 bases between. There are 14 residues in the CDR3. CDR3 amino acids: CATSDPSANYGYTF. Here the CDR3 DNA reads TGTGCCACCAGTGACCCCTCGGCTAACTATGGCTACACCTTC.

The chain employs TRBV6-1 and TRBJ2-7; 7 nucleotides align to TRBD2. J lost 3 bases, V lost 2 bases, and 13 bases had no gene match. The CDR3 spans 17 residues. Germline CDR1 and CDR2: MNHNS and SASEGT. The CDR3 spells CASSELLLVGGSYEQYF. The CDR3 nucleotides are TGTGCCAGCAGTGAATTATTGTTAGTGGGCGGGAGCTACGAGCAGTACTTC.

Details on this clone: A read error may produce the germline difference seen at one junction end. The chain is built from TRBV11-3 and TRBJ2-2, with D possibly being TRBD2 (5 bases). Germline CDR1 is SGHNT and CDR2 is YENEEA. The CDR3 spans 20 residues. The CDR3 region is CASSLGTGRTCGPRHRGAVF. CDR3 bases: TGTGCCAGCAGCTTAGGGACCGGTCGGACCTGCGGGCCCCGACACCGGGGAGCTGTTTTT.

The rearrangement uses TRBV12-5 and TRBJ1-3; 10 nucleotides line up with TRBD1. Germline V gene sequence: CDR1 LGHNT, CDR2 FRNRAP. This CDR3 has 14 amino acids. Unmatched junction bases numbered 5, after V lost 7 bases and J lost 5 bases. CDR3 nucleotide sequence: TGTGCTAGTGCCAAGACAGGGGGCAGAAACACCATATATTTT. Translated, it gives CASAKTGGRNTIYF. Variable domain in full (rest from reference TRBV12-5 and TRBJ1-3): DARVTQTPRHKVTEMGQEVTMRCQPILGHNTVFWYRQTMMQGLELLAYFRNRAPLDDSGMPKDRFSAEMPDATLATLKIQPSEPRDSAVYFCASAKTGGRNTIYFGEGSWLTVV.

As for this clone: Distinct nucleotide sequences in the sample also encode this CDR3. V and J are TRBV5-1 and TRBJ1-1, with D uncertain. The CDR3 has 14 amino acids. CDR1 SGHRS and CDR2 YFSETQ come from the germline V gene. V lost 1 base and J lost 1, with 8 bases in between. The CDR3 nucleotides are TGCGCCAGCAGCTTGTTGGGAGGGAACACTGAAGCTTTCTTT. This translates into CASSLLGGNTEAFF.

The rearrangement uses TRBV7-8 and TRBJ1-4; D uncertain. This CDR3 spans 14 amino acids. V was trimmed by 4 bases and J by 10 bases, leaving 16 bases between them. CDR1 is SGHVS, CDR2 FQNEAQ, per germline. The CDR3 nucleotides are TGTGCCAGCAGCTCCCGAGTCAGCCGGGGAAAACTGTTTTTT. Its protein is CASSSRVSRGKLFF.

The chain couples TRBV5-4 to TRBJ1-1; D perhaps matches TRBD1 (5 bases). The CDR3 sequence is 13 residues long. Germline V gene lookup returns CDR1 SGHNT and CDR2 YYREEE (reference sequence). V lost 7 bases and J lost 7, with 17 bases in between. The CDR3 protein is CASQVRQGYEAFF. The CDR3 nucleotides are TGTGCCAGCCAGGTTCGGCAGGGATATGAAGCTTTCTTT.

The chain couples TRBV7-3 to TRBJ2-3; 9 bases match TRBD2. The V and J ends lost 1 base and 6 bases, in that order; junction bases with no gene match: 5. Germline assignment: CDR1 SGHTA and CDR2 FQGTGA. This CDR3 has 15 residues. The CDR3 region is CASSLMGTSRDTQYF. In nucleotides, the CDR3 is TGTGCCAGCAGCTTAATGGGGACTAGCCGGGATACGCAGTATTTT.

This clone was seen only a few times. The rearrangement uses TRBV20-1 and TRBJ2-3, with 9 nucleotides matching TRBD2. Per germline, CDR1 DFQATT and CDR2 SNEGSKA (reference sequence). The ends lost 6 bases at V and 4 bases at J; junction bases unmatched: 8. The CDR3 has 14 residues. In DNA form, the CDR3 reads TGCAGTGCCAGTAGCGGGAGCGGGGCAGATACGCAGTATTTT. Translation gives CSASSGSGADTQYF.

The chain recombines TRBV5-5 with TRBJ1-3; no clear D gene. Germline-derived CDR1 and CDR2 are SGHKS and YYEKEE (reference sequence). With 0 bases removed from V and 0 bases from J, the gap between germline ends came to 10 bases. The CDR3 sequence is 16 residues long. The CDR3 DNA is TGTGCCAGCAGCTTGGTCGTCAGGCGCTCTGGAAACACCATATATTTT. Protein product: CASSLVVRRSGNTIYF. Using reference TRBV5-5 and TRBJ1-3 for the parts outside the CDR3, the full variable domain is DAGVTQSPTHLIKTRGQQVTLRCSPISGHKSVSWYQQVLGQGPQFIFQYYEKEERGRGNFPDRFSARQFPNYSSELNVNALLLGDSALYLCASSLVVRRSGNTIYFGEGSWLTVV.